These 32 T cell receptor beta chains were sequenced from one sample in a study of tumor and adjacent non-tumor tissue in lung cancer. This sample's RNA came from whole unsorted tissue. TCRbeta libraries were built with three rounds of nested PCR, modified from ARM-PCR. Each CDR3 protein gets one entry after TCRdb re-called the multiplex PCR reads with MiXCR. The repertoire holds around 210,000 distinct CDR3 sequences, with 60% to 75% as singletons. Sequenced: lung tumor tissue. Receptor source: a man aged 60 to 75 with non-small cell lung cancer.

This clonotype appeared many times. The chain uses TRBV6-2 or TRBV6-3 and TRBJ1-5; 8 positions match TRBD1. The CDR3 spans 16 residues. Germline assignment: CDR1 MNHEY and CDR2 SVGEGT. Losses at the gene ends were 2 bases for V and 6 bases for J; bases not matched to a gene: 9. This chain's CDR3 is CASSYGPGGRGQPQHF. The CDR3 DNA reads TGTGCCAGCAGTTACGGGCCAGGGGGCCGCGGTCAGCCCCAGCATTTT.

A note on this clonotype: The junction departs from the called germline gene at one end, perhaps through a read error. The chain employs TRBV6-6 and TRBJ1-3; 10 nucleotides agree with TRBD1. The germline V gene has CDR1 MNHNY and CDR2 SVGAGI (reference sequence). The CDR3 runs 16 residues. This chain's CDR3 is CAGSTWDRGTGDTIYF. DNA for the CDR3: TGTGCCGGCAGCACTTGGGACAGGGGAACTGGAGACACCATATATTTT.

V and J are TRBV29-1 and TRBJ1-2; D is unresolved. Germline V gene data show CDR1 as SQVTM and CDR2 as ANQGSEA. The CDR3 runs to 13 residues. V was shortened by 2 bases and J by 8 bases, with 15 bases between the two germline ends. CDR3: CSVEKVVGEGYTF. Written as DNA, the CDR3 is TGCAGCGTTGAAAAAGTAGTGGGCGAGGGCTACACCTTC.

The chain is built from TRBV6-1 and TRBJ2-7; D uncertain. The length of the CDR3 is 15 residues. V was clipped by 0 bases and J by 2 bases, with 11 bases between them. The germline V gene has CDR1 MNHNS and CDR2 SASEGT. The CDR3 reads CASSEAPTSAYEQYF. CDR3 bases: TGTGCCAGCAGTGAAGCCCCCACGTCCGCCTACGAGCAGTACTTC.

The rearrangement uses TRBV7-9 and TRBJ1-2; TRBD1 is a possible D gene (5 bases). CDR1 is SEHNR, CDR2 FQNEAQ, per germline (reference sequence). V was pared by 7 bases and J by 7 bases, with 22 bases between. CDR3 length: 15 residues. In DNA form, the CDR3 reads TGTGCCAGCACCATCCCAATAGGGGAGGTTGCTGGCTACACCTTC. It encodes CASTIPIGEVAGYTF.

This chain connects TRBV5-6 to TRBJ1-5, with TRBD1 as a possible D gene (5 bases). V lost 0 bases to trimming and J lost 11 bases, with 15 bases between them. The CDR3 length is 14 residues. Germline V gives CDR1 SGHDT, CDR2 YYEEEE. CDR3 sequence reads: CASSLAGAVGAQHF. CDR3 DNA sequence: TGTGCCAGCAGCTTGGCCGGAGCCGTAGGGGCCCAGCATTTT. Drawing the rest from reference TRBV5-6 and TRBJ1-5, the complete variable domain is DAGVTQSPTHLIKTRGQQVTLRCSPKSGHDTVSWYQQALGQGPQFIFQYYEEEERQRGNFPDRFSGHQFPNYSSELNVNALLLGDSALYLCASSLAGAVGAQHFGDGTRLSIL.

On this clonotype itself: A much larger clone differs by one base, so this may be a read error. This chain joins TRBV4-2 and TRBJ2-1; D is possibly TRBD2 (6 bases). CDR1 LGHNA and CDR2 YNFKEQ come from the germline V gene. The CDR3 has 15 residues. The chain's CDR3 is CTSSQDDDGSWFLFF. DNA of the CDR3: TGTACCAGCAGCCAAGATGATGACGGGAGTTGGTTTCTGTTCTTC.

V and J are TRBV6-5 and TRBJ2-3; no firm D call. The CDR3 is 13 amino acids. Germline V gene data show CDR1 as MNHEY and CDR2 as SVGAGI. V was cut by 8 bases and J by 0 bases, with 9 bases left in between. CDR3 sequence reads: CASLRDSTDTQYF. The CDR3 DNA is TGTGCCAGCTTGCGAGATAGCACAGATACGCAGTATTTT.

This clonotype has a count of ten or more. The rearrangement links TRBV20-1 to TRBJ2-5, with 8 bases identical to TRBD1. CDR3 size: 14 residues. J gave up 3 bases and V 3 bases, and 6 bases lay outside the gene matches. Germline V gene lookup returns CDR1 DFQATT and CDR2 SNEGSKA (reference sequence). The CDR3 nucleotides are TGCAGTGCTAGGCCAGGGGGCTTAGAAGAGACCCAGTACTTC. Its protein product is CSARPGGLEETQYF.

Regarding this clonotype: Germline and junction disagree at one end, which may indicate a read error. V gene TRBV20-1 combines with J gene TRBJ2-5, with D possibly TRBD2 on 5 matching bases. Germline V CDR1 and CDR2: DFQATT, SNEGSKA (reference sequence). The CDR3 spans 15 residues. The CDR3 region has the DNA TGCAGTGCTACCGGATTAGTGGGAGTAGGAGAGACCCAGTATTTC. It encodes CSATGLVGVGETQYF.

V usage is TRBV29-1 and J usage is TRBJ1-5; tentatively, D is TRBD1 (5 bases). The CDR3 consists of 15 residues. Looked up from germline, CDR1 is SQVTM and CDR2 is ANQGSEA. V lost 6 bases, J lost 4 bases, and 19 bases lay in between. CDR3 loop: CSVKTYGGGNQPQHF. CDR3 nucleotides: TGCAGCGTCAAAACGTACGGGGGGGGTAATCAGCCCCAGCATTTT.

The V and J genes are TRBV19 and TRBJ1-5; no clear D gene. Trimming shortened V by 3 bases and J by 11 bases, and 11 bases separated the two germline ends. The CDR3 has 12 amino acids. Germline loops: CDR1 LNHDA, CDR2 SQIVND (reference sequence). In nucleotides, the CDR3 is TGTGCCAGTAGTATGGAGTTCGGGGCCCAGCATTTT. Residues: CASSMEFGAQHF.

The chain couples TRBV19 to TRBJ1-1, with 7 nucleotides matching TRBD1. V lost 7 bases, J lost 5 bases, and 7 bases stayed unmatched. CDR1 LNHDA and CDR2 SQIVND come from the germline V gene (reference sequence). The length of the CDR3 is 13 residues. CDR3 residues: CASTDRERTEAFF. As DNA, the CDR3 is TGTGCCAGTACTGACAGGGAGAGGACTGAAGCTTTCTTT.

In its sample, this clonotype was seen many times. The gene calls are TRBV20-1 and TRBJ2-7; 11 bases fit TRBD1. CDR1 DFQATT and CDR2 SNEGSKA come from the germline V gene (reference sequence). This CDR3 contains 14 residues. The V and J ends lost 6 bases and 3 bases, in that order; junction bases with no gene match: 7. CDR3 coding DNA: TGCAGTGCCCTGCCCGGGACAGGGGGCTACGAGCAGTACTTC. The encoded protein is CSALPGTGGYEQYF.

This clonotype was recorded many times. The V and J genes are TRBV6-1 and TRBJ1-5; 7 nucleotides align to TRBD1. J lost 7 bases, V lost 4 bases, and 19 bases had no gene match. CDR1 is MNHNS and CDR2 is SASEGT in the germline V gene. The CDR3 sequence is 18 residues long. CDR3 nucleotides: TGTGCCAGCAGTGGGCCACCGGGACAGAATAGATTATGGCAGCCCCAGCATTTT. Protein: CASSGPPGQNRLWQPQHF.

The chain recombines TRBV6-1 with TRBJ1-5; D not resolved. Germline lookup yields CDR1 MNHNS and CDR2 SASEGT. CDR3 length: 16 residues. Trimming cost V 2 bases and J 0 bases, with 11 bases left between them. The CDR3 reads CASSELISYSNQPQHF. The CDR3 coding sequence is TGTGCCAGCAGTGAATTGATCAGTTATAGCAATCAGCCCCAGCATTTT.

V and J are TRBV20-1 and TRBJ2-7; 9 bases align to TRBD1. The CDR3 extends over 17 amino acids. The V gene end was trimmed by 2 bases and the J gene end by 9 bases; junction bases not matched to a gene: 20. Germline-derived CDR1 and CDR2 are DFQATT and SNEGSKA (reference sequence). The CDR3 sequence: CSARPPPWDRDLHVQYF. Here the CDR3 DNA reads TGCAGTGCTAGACCACCTCCCTGGGACAGGGACCTCCATGTGCAGTACTTC.

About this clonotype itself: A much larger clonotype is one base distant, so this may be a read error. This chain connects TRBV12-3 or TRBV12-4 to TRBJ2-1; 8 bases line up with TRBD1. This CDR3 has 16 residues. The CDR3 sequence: CASSPAGTGSYDEQFF. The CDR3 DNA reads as TGTGCCAGCAGTCCAGCCGGGACAGGCTCCTACGATGAGCAGTTCTTC.

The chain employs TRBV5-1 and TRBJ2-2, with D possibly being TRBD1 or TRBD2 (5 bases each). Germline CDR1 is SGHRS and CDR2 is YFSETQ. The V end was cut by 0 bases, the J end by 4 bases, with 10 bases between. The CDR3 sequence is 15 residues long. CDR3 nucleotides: TGCGCCAGCAGCTTGGCGGGACGGGGCACCGGGGAGCTGTTTTTT. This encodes CASSLAGRGTGELFF.

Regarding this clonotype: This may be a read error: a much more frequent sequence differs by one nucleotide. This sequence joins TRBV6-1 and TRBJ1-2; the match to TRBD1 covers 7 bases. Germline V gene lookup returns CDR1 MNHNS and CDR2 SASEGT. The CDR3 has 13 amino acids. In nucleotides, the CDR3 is TGTGCCAGCAGTTGGGACAGTAACTATGGCTACTCCTTC. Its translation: CASSWDSNYGYSF.

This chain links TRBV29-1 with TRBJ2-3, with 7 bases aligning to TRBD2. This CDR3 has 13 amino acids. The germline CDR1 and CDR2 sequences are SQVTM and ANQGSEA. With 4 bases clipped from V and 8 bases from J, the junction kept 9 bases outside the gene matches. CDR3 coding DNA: TGCAGCGTTGTTGGGGGGGTCTCAGTTACGCAGTATTTT. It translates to CSVVGGVSVTQYF.

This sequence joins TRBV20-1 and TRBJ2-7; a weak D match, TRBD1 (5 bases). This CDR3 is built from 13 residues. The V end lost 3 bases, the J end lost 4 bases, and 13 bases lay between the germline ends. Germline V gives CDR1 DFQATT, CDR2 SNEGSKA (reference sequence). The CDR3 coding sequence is TGCAGTGCTAGGCGACAGTTCTCTTACGAGCAGTACTTC. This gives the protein CSARRQFSYEQYF.

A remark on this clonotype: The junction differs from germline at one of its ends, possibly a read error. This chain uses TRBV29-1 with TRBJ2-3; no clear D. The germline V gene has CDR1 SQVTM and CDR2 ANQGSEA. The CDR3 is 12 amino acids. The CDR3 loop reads CSIRVFTYTQYF. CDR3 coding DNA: TGCAGCATAAGGGTTTTCACATATACACAGTATTTT.

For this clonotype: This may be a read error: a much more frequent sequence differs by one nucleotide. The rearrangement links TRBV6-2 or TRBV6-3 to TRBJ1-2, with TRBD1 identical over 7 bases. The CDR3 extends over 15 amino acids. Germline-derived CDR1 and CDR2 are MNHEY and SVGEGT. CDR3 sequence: CASSPGTATNYSYTF. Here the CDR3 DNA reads TGTGCCAGCAGTCCCGGGACAGCTACTAACTATAGCTACACCTTC.

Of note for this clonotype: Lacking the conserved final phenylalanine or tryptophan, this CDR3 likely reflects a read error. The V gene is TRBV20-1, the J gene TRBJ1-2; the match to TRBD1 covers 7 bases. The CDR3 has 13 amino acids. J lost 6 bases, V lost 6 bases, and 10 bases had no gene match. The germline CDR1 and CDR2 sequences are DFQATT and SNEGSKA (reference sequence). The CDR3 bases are TGCAGTGCCGAGGAGGGGGCACTAAATGGCTACACCATC. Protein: CSAEEGALNGYTI.

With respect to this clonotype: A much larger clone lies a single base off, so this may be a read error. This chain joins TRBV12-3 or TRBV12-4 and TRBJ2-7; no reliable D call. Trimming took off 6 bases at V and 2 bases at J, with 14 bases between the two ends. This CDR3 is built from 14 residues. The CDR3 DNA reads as TGTGCCAGCAGCCCTCGTTTGAAGGCCTACGAGCAGTACTTC. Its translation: CASSPRLKAYEQYF.

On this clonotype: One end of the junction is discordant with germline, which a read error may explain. The CDR3 sequence: CASSAEGRGTPLYF. In DNA form, the CDR3 reads TGTGCCAGCAGCGCGGAGGGGCGGGGAACACCCCTCTACTTT. The gene calls are TRBV11-2 and TRBJ1-6; perhaps TRBD1 as D (5 bases). CDR1 and CDR2 from the germline V gene are SGHAT and FQNNGV. The CDR3 sequence is 14 residues long.

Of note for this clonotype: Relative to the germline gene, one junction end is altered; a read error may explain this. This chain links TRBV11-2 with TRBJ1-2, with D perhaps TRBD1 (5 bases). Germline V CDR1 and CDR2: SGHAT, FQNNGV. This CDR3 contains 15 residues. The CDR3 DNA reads TGTGGCAGCAGCTTAGAGCAGGGCGGTGGCTATGGTTACACCTTC. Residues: CGSSLEQGGGYGYTF.

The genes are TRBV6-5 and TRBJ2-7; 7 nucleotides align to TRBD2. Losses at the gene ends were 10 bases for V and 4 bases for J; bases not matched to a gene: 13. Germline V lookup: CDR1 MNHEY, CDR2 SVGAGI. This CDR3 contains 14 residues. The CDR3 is CANRTGGTSYEQYF. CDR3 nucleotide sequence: TGTGCCAACAGAACGGGGGGTACCTCGTACGAGCAGTACTTC.

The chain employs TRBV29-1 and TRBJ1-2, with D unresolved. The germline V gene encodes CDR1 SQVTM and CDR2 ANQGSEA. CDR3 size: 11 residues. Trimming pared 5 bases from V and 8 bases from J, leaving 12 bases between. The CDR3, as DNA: TGCAGCGTTTTCAGTTGGAGGGGCTACACCTTC. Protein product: CSVFSWRGYTF.

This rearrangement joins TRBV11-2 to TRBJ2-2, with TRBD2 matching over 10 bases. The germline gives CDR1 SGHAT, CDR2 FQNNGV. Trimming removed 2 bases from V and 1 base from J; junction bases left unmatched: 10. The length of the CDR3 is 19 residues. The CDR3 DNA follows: TGTGCCAGCAGCTTATCGGGGATCATAGCGGGGGGGAACACCGGGGAGCTGTTTTTT. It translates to CASSLSGIIAGGNTGELFF.

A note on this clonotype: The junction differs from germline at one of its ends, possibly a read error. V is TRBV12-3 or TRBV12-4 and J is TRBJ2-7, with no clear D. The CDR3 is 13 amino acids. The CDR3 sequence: CASSFAKNYEQYF. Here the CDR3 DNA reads TGTGCCAGCAGTTTCGCCAAAAACTACGAGCAGTACTTT.